This T cell receptor (beta chain) was observed in a study of beta chain features in type 1 diabetes. Study-level findings and limits: TCRB CDR3s from Type 1 diabetes patients were moderately but significantly shorter in all four CD4+ subsets. It was not settled here whether HLA type affects TCRB rearrangement. In comparison with healthy donors, patients had naive, central memory and Treg TCRB repertoires that appeared more similar.

The germline V gene has CDR1 SGHTA and CDR2 FQGNSA. The CDR3 loop spans 14 amino acids. Germline trimming cut 5 bases from V and 3 bases from J; bases unmatched to any gene: 3. A remark on this clone: No antigen is known for it.

Expressed TCRB transcripts were sequenced because the isolated RNA had all been reverse transcribed beforehand. Measured with immunoSEQ multiplex PCR; TCRdb has only the in-frame clones, and not every one. The data show 150,000 or so clones, 9% to 10% seen once. The receptor was derived from a woman in her thirties or forties in good health. The rearrangement joins TRBV7-2 to TRBJ1-5; 8 positions agree with TRBD1. Sequencing input: central memory CD4+ T cells from blood. Here the CDR3 DNA reads TGTGCCAGCAGCCAGACAGGGGCCAATCAGCCCCAGCATTTT. As protein: CASSQTGANQPQHF.